This T cell receptor (beta chain) comes out of a study of T cell responses to AZD1222 COVID-19 vaccine. The CDR3 runs to 14 residues. V was shortened by 1 base and J by 5 bases, with 11 bases between the two germline ends. Germline V gives CDR1 LGHDT, CDR2 YNNKEL (reference sequence). Repertoires were generated with immunoSEQ multiplex PCR, while TCRdb's copy carries only in-frame clones and drops some. The data hold about 100,000 clones, with about 93% observed a single time. In the case of this clone: No antigen is known for it.

Overall study results and limits: Unmutated variant regions are reportedly targeted by nearly half of spike-specific TCRs. Repertoire samples came only from after the peak T cell response.

The material was peripheral blood, obtained 28 days after the second AZD1222 dose. This clonotype originated in an adult who received the AZD1222 COVID-19 vaccine. This chain links TRBV3-1 (or the pseudogene TRBV3-2) with TRBJ1-2, with a weak D call TRBD1 (6 bases). The CDR3 DNA reads TGTGCCAGCAGCCAAGTGGGGGGCGTTTATGGCTACACCTTC. Protein: CASSQVGGVYGYTF.